Listed below are T cell receptor beta chains from one sample, sequenced in a study of blood T cell repertoires in COVID-19. Clones were sequenced by immunoSEQ multiplex PCR, and TCRdb holds only the in-frame ones, with some missing. The data hold 200,000 to 250,000 clones, with approximately 91% observed a single time. Sequencing input: peripheral blood. These receptors were collected from an older woman with acute or convalescent COVID-19. The CDR3 runs from the conserved cysteine through the conserved F or W. The order of the fields is D gene, J gene, clone size, CDR3 length, V gene, CDR3 DNA, CDR3 protein. A D gene is named only where the DNA matches it firmly. Rows may omit the clone size; those that give it use once, few, many or a size class.

D: TRBD1
J: TRBJ1-3
size: NA
length: 16
V: TRBV9
DNA: TGTGCCAGCAGCGTAGGACAGGGCCGGTCTGGAAACACCATATATTTT
CDR3: CASSVGQGRSGNTIYF

D: TRBD1
J: TRBJ2-1
size: NA
length: 14
V: TRBV6-5
DNA: TGTGCCAGCATGAGGGGACAGGGCTCAGGTGAGCAGTTCTTC
CDR3: CASMRGQGSGEQFF

D: NA
J: TRBJ2-7
size: NA
length: 13
V: TRBV30
DNA: TGTGCCTGGAGTGGCCCCAGGGTGGGTGAGCAGTACTTC
CDR3: CAWSGPRVGEQYF

D: TRBD1
J: TRBJ2-7
size: few
length: 14
V: TRBV3-1/TRBV3-2
DNA: TGTGCCAGCAGCCAGGACAGGGTCCGGTACGAGCAGTACTTC
CDR3: CASSQDRVRYEQYF

D: NA
J: TRBJ1-2
size: NA
length: 15
V: TRBV7-2
DNA: TGTGCCAGCAGCTTAGTGGGAGGGGAGAACTATGGCTACACCTTC
CDR3: CASSLVGGENYGYTF

D: NA
J: TRBJ1-1
size: NA
length: 14
V: TRBV5-1
DNA: TGCGCCAGCAGCCAGGGACACCCGAACACTGAAGCTTTCTTT
CDR3: CASSQGHPNTEAFF

D: TRBD1
J: TRBJ1-6
size: NA
length: 15
V: TRBV7-2
DNA: TGTGCCAGCAGCTTAGTGGGCAGGGGGACCTCACCCCTCCACTTT
CDR3: CASSLVGRGTSPLHF

D: TRBD1
J: TRBJ2-7
size: NA
length: 15
V: TRBV27
DNA: TGTGCCAGCAGGCAATCCGGGACAGGAGCCTACGAGCAGTACTTC
CDR3: CASRQSGTGAYEQYF

D: TRBD2
J: TRBJ2-5
size: NA
length: 16
V: TRBV11-3
DNA: TGTGCCAGCAGCTTAGGACTAGCGGGAGAGCAAGAGACCCAGTACTTC
CDR3: CASSLGLAGEQETQYF

D: NA
J: TRBJ2-5
size: NA
length: 12
V: TRBV30
DNA: TGTGCCTGGACTAGGAGTGAGGAGACCCAGTACTTC
CDR3: CAWTRSEETQYF

D: NA
J: TRBJ1-2
size: NA
length: 15
V: TRBV6-5
DNA: TGTGCCAGCAGCAAACAGGTTGGGCCGCCTAGGGGCTACACCTTC
CDR3: CASSKQVGPPRGYTF

D: TRBD2
J: TRBJ2-2
size: NA
length: 14
V: TRBV15
DNA: TGTGCCACGGCCCCCGGGACTAGCGCCGGGGAGCTGTTTTTT
CDR3: CATAPGTSAGELFF

D: NA
J: TRBJ2-2
size: NA
length: 13
V: TRBV28
DNA: TGTGCCAGCAGTGCCAGGCTGTCCGGGGAGCTGTTTTTT
CDR3: CASSARLSGELFF

D: TRBD2
J: TRBJ2-3
size: once
length: 16
V: TRBV11-2
DNA: TGTGCCAGCAGCTTTACCAGCGGGGCTGGCACAGATACGCAGTATTTT
CDR3: CASSFTSGAGTDTQYF

D: NA
J: TRBJ1-6
size: few
length: 12
V: TRBV6-6
DNA: TGTGCCAGCAGTTACGGGTGGGGGGCCCTCCACTTT
CDR3: CASSYGWGALHF

D: NA
J: TRBJ1-2
size: once
length: 13
V: TRBV12-5
DNA: TGTGCTAGTGGCCCTCAGGGTAACTATGGCTACACCTTC
CDR3: CASGPQGNYGYTF

D: TRBD1
J: TRBJ2-7
size: NA
length: 12
V: TRBV5-1
DNA: TGCGCCAGCAGACGGGACAGCTACGAGCAGTACTTC
CDR3: CASRRDSYEQYF

D: TRBD1
J: TRBJ1-5
size: NA
length: 15
V: TRBV10-3
DNA: TGTGCCATCAGTGTAAGCGGGACAGGGGAACAGCCCCAGCATTTT
CDR3: CAISVSGTGEQPQHF

D: NA
J: TRBJ2-1
size: NA
length: 13
V: TRBV28
DNA: TGTGCCAGCGAGACAAGATTTTACAATGAGCAGTTCTTC
CDR3: CASETRFYNEQFF

D: TRBD1
J: TRBJ1-1
size: NA
length: 16
V: TRBV5-1
DNA: TGCGCCAGCAGCCCCGGGACAGGGGTATATCGCGCTGAAGCTTTCTTT
CDR3: CASSPGTGVYRAEAFF

D: NA
J: TRBJ1-5
size: NA
length: 15
V: TRBV6-5
DNA: TGTGCCAGCAGTTTAGGAGGGGTAAGCAATCAGCCCCAGCATTTT
CDR3: CASSLGGVSNQPQHF

D: NA
J: TRBJ1-3
size: few
length: 11
V: TRBV30
DNA: TGTGCCTTGGGAGTCTTAAACACCATATATTTT
CDR3: CALGVLNTIYF

D: NA
J: TRBJ2-4
size: NA
length: 15
V: TRBV18
DNA: TGTGCCAGCTCACTTAGTGCTCTAGCCAAAAACATTCAGTACTTC
CDR3: CASSLSALAKNIQYF

D: NA
J: TRBJ1-1
size: NA
length: 13
V: TRBV16
DNA: TGTGCCAGCAGCCTTAAGGGGGTCACTGAAGCTTTCTTT
CDR3: CASSLKGVTEAFF

D: TRBD1
J: TRBJ1-1
size: NA
length: 16
V: TRBV20-1
DNA: TGCAGTGCTAGTGCCCAACGACAGGGGGTCAACACTGAAGCTTTCTTT
CDR3: CSASAQRQGVNTEAFF

D: TRBD1
J: TRBJ1-2
size: NA
length: 14
V: TRBV19
DNA: TGTGCCAGTAGTATAGCCAGGGGGCAATATGGCTACACCTTC
CDR3: CASSIARGQYGYTF

D: TRBD1
J: TRBJ2-5
size: NA
length: 14
V: TRBV15
DNA: TGTGCCACCAGCAGAGACAGGGGGCAAGAGACCCAGTACTTC
CDR3: CATSRDRGQETQYF

D: TRBD1
J: TRBJ1-5
size: NA
length: 16
V: TRBV7-2
DNA: TGTGCCAGCAGCTTAGATGGGACAGGGTACAATCAGCCCCAGCATTTT
CDR3: CASSLDGTGYNQPQHF

D: NA
J: TRBJ1-3
size: few
length: 14
V: TRBV3-1/TRBV3-2
DNA: TGTGCCAGCAGCCGAGAGAGTACAGTAAACACCATATATTTT
CDR3: CASSRESTVNTIYF

D: NA
J: TRBJ2-7
size: NA
length: 14
V: TRBV5-6
DNA: TGTGCCAGCACCACTAGACGAAGGGCTTACGAGCAGTACTTC
CDR3: CASTTRRRAYEQYF

D: NA
J: TRBJ1-1
size: NA
length: 13
V: TRBV12-3/TRBV12-4
DNA: TGTGCCAGCAGAAAAGAGCACAGGAGGGGAGCTTTCTTT
CDR3: CASRKEHRRGAFF